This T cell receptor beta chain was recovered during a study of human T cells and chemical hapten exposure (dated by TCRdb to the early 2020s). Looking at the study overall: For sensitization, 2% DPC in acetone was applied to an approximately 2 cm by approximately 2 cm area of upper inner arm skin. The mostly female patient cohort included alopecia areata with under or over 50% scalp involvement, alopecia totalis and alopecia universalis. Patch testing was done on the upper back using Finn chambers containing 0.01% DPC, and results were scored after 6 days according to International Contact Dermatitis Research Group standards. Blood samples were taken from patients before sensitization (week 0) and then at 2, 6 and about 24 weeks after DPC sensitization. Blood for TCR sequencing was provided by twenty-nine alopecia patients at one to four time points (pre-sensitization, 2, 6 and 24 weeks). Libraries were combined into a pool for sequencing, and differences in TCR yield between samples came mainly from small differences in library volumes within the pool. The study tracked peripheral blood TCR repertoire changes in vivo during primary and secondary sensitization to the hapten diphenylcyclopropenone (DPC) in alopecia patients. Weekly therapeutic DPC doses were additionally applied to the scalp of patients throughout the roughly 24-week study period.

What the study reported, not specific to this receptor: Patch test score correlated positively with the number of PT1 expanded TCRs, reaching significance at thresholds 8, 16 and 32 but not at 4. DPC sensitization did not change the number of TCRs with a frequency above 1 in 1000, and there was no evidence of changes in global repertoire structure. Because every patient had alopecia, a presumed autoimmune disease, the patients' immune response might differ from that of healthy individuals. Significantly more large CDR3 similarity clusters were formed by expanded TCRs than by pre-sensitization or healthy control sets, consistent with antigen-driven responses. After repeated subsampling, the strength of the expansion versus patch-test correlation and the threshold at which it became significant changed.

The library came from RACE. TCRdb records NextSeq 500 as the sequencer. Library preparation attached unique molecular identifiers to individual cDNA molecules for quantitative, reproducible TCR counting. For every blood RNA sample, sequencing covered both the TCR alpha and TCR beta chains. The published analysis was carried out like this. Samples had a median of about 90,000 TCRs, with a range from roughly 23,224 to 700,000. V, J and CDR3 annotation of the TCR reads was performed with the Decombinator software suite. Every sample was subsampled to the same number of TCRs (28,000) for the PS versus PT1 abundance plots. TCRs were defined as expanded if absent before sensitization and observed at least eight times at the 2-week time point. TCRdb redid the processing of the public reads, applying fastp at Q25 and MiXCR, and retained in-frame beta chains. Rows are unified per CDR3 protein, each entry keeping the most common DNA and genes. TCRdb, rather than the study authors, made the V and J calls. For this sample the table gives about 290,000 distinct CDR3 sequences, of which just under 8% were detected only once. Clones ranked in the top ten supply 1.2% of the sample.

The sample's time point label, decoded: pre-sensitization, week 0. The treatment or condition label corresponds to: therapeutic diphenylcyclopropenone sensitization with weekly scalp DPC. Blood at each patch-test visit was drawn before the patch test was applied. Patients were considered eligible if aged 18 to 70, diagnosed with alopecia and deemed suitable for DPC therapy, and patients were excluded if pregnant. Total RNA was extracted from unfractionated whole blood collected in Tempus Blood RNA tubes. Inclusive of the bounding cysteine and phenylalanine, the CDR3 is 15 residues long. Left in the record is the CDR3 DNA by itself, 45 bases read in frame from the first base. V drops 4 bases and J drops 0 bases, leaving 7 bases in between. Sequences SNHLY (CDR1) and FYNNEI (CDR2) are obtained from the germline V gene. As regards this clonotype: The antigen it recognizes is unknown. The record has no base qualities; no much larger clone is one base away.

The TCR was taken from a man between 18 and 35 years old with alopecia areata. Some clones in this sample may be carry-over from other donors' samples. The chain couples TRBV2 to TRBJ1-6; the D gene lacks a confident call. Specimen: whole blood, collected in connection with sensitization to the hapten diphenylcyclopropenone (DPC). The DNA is TGTGCCAGCAGTGGGAGAAGCTCCTATAATTCACCCCTCCACTTT. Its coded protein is CASSGRSSYNSPLHF.